The 25 T cell receptor beta chains given below trace back to one sample, sequenced in a study of regulatory T cells in long-lasting Graves disease. Libraries of TCR beta came from iRepertoire HTBI primers plus Arm-PCR of CDR3 regions. TCRdb passed the multiplex PCR reads through MiXCR, listing each CDR3 protein once. Seen here are 550,000 to 600,000 distinct CDR3 sequences, more than 15% observed once, and the top ten hold more than 10%. Indicated time point: newly diagnosed GD, antithyroid drugs for less than 3 months. From RNA extracted from PBMCs, the TCR library was made. This sample was shared with a second study, whose subject was T cells in Graves' hyperthyroidism and ophthalmopathy.

The material was peripheral blood mononuclear cells (PBMCs), obtained at new diagnosis, from a patient treated with antithyroid drugs. The receptors derive from a man between 18 and 29 years old with Graves disease.

In this sample, this clonotype turned up many times. The chain links TRBV20-1 to TRBJ1-5; 7 bases align to TRBD1. The CDR3 has 15 amino acids. The junction had 8 bases not matched to a gene; V was cut back by 3 bases and J by 3 bases. Per germline, CDR1 DFQATT and CDR2 SNEGSKA (reference sequence). The CDR3 loop reads CSARATGRLNQPQHF. In DNA form, the CDR3 reads TGCAGTGCTAGGGCGACAGGGCGCCTCAATCAGCCCCAGCATTTT.

To note about this clonotype: Just one base apart from a much larger clone, this may be a read error. The chain uses TRBV3-1 and TRBJ2-1; no clear D gene. The CDR3 runs 12 residues. The germline gives CDR1 LGHDT, CDR2 YNNKEL (reference sequence). DNA for the CDR3: TGTGTCAGCAGCCAACTGCTACGTGAGCAGTTCTTC. It encodes CVSSQLLREQFF.

In the case of this clonotype: A clone one base away is much larger, so this may be a read error. This chain links TRBV6-2 or TRBV6-3 with TRBJ2-2, with D tentatively TRBD1 (6 bases). The germline V gene has CDR1 MNHEY and CDR2 SVGEGT. V lost 1 base, J lost 3 bases, and 9 bases lay in between. CDR3 length: 15 residues. The CDR3 bases are TGTGCCAGCAGTTACTGGGCAGGGGACACCGGGGAGCTGTTTTTT. Its translation: CASSYWAGDTGELFF.

The chain carries TRBV19 and TRBJ2-3; D gene uncertain. With 5 bases removed from V and 8 bases from J, the gap between germline ends came to 8 bases. CDR1 is LNHDA, CDR2 SQIVND, per germline (reference sequence). The CDR3 is 11 amino acids. The CDR3 DNA reads as TGTGCCAGTAGTCAGGAGATTACGCAGTATTTT. Its translation is CASSQEITQYF.

Written as DNA, the CDR3 is TGCAGTGCTCTTAGGGGGAGAAGTGGGTCTGGAAACACCATATATTTT. It encodes CSALRGRSGSGNTIYF. The V and J genes are TRBV20-1 and TRBJ1-3; possible D gene TRBD1, 6 bases. The CDR3 extends over 16 amino acids. The germline V gene encodes CDR1 DFQATT and CDR2 SNEGSKA (reference sequence). Trimming shortened V by 5 bases and J by 1 base, and 18 bases separated the two germline ends.

This clonotype was seen at least ten times. The chain links TRBV13 to TRBJ2-4, with D possibly being TRBD2 (6 bases). CDR1 and CDR2 (germline): PRHDT, FYEKMQ (reference sequence). The CDR3 has 17 residues. The V end was cut by 1 base, the J end by 0 bases, with 13 bases between. The CDR3 is CASSLVSGVLAKNIQYF. The DNA of the CDR3 is TGTGCCAGCAGCTTAGTTAGCGGAGTCCTAGCCAAAAACATTCAGTACTTC.

This clonotype was seen more than once but under ten times. The chain is built from TRBV9 and TRBJ1-2; 7 bases match TRBD1. Germline V gene lookup returns CDR1 SGDLS and CDR2 YYNGEE. Germline trimming cut 4 bases from V and 10 bases from J; bases unmatched to any gene: 7. The CDR3 is 12 residues long. CDR3 DNA sequence: TGTGCCAGCAGCTTAACGGACAGGAACTACACCTTC. Amino acid sequence: CASSLTDRNYTF.

The J gene is TRBJ2-7, the V gene TRBV2; no clear D. The V end lost 2 bases, the J end lost 9 bases, and 5 bases lay between the germline ends. CDR3 length: 10 amino acids. Germline V gives CDR1 SNHLY, CDR2 FYNNEI. This CDR3 reads CASSERRQYF. In DNA form, the CDR3 reads TGTGCCAGCAGTGAAAGAAGGCAGTACTTC.

This chain links TRBV12-3 or TRBV12-4 with TRBJ2-1, with D tentatively TRBD1 (5 bases). The CDR3 has 13 amino acids. V lost 5 bases and J 8 bases, leaving 13 bases between the germline ends. This chain's CDR3 is CASSALLGDEQFF. The CDR3 coding sequence is TGTGCCAGCAGTGCCCTGTTAGGGGATGAGCAGTTCTTC.

This clonotype was seen repeatedly, ten times or more. The rearrangement links TRBV12-3 or TRBV12-4 to TRBJ1-2; TRBD1 matches 8 bases. The CDR3 has 17 amino acids. J lost 3 bases, V lost 5 bases, and 14 bases had no gene match. CDR3 DNA sequence: TGTGCCAGCAGTCGCGCTACACCGGACAGGGAGGACTATGGCTACACCTTC. Protein product: CASSRATPDREDYGYTF.

This clonotype was observed many times. The V and J genes are TRBV7-9 and TRBJ2-5; 8 positions match TRBD2. The ends lost 1 base at V and 0 bases at J; junction bases unmatched: 13. The CDR3 totals 19 residues. CDR1 SEHNR and CDR2 FQNEAQ come from the germline V gene (reference sequence). CDR3 region: CASSLVVTSAQEDQETQYF. CDR3 nucleotide sequence: TGTGCCAGCAGCTTAGTCGTGACTAGCGCCCAGGAAGACCAAGAGACCCAGTACTTC. Full variable domain (rest looked up from reference TRBV7-9 and TRBJ2-5): DTGVSQNPRHKITKRGQNVTFRCDPISEHNRLYWYRQTLGQGPEFLTYFQNEAQLEKSRLLSDRFSAERPKGSFSTLEIQRTEQGDSAMYLCASSLVVTSAQEDQETQYFGPGTRLLVL.

This chain uses TRBV28 with TRBJ1-4; D not resolved. Trimming stripped 5 bases from V and 6 bases from J, with 16 bases between. The CDR3 loop spans 15 amino acids. Per the germline V gene, CDR1 is MDHEN and CDR2 is SYDVKM. In DNA, the CDR3 is TGTGCCAGCAGTCTGTGGCCGGGAATTGATGAAAAACTGTTTTTT. The encoded protein is CASSLWPGIDEKLFF.

This clonotype was observed at least ten times. The chain recombines TRBV30 with TRBJ2-3; weak D call: TRBD1 (6 bases). Germline CDR1 is GTSNPN and CDR2 is SVGIG (reference sequence). The CDR3 is 14 amino acids. The V and J ends lost 2 bases and 4 bases respectively, with 13 bases between them. CDR3 residues: CAWSLGQPADTQYF. For the CDR3, the DNA is TGTGCCTGGAGTTTAGGACAGCCTGCAGATACGCAGTATTTT.

Concerning this clonotype itself: Since a much larger clone is just one base distant, this may be a read error. The gene calls are TRBV7-6 and TRBJ2-1; D may be TRBD1 (5 bases). CDR1 and CDR2 (germline): SGHVS, FNYEAQ. The CDR3 extends over 17 amino acids. For the CDR3, the DNA is TGTGCCAGCAGCTTAGCTGCAGGGCAGAGCTCCTACAATGAGCAGCTCTTC. Translated: CASSLAAGQSSYNEQLF.

This clonotype was detected only once. This chain links TRBV4-1 with TRBJ1-2; D is possibly TRBD1 (6 bases). The CDR3 length is 15 residues. V was pared by 4 bases and J by 7 bases, with 19 bases between. From germline, CDR1 is MGHRA and CDR2 YSYEKL. The CDR3 is CASSPSDSQLGGYTF. The CDR3 nucleotides read TGCGCCAGCAGCCCCTCGGACAGCCAACTGGGTGGCTACACCTTC.

The CDR3 is CASSPGGLRSYNEQFF. CDR3 in DNA: TGTGCCAGCAGCCCAGGGGGCCTCCGGTCCTACAATGAGCAGTTCTTC. This rearrangement joins TRBV28 to TRBJ2-1, with 8 nucleotides matching TRBD1. Germline CDR1 is MDHEN and CDR2 is SYDVKM. V lost 6 bases to trimming and J lost 1 base; unmatched junction nucleotides: 8. The CDR3 is made up of 16 amino acids.

At least ten counts were recorded for this clonotype. The V and J genes are TRBV3-1 and TRBJ2-1, with D possibly matching TRBD2 (6 bases). V shed 4 bases and J shed 4 bases, with 17 bases lying between them. Germline loops: CDR1 LGHDT, CDR2 YNNKEL (reference sequence). The CDR3 spans 16 residues. This chain's CDR3 is CASSPDPGTVYNEQFF. The CDR3 DNA reads TGTGCCAGCAGCCCGGACCCCGGGACTGTTTACAATGAGCAGTTCTTC.

V gene TRBV3-1 combines with J gene TRBJ2-2; 10 bases agree with TRBD1. J gave up 4 bases and V 4 bases, and 6 bases lay outside the gene matches. The germline CDR1 and CDR2 sequences are LGHDT and YNNKEL (reference sequence). The CDR3 is 16 amino acids. The CDR3 DNA is TGTGCCAGCAGCCCTCCGGGACAGGGGATCACCGGGGAGCTGTTTTTT. Its protein is CASSPPGQGITGELFF.

This clonotype was picked up many times. The genes are TRBV12-3 or TRBV12-4 and TRBJ2-2, with 7 nucleotides matching TRBD1. V lost 6 bases to trimming and J lost 7 bases; unmatched junction nucleotides: 5. This CDR3 spans 13 amino acids. DNA of the CDR3: TGTGCCAGCAGCACGACAGGGATCGGGGAGCTGTTTTTT. This encodes CASSTTGIGELFF.

The V call is TRBV25-1, the J call TRBJ1-1; no clear D. CDR1 is MGHDK and CDR2 is SYGVNS in the germline V gene. The CDR3 extends over 13 amino acids. The V end was cut by 4 bases, the J end by 4 bases, with 10 bases between. The CDR3 nucleotides are TGTGCCAGCAGTGGTAACCTTGGCACTGAAGCTTTCTTT. Its translation is CASSGNLGTEAFF.

V usage is TRBV28 and J usage is TRBJ1-4, with TRBD1 matching over 8 bases. This CDR3 has 16 amino acids. The germline CDR1 and CDR2 sequences are MDHEN and SYDVKM. J was trimmed by 2 bases and V by 6 bases; bases with no gene match: 8. The CDR3 DNA is TGTGCCAGCAGAAATAGCAGGGGGCCGACTAATGAAAAACTGTTTTTT. Encoded protein: CASRNSRGPTNEKLFF.

This chain links TRBV15 with TRBJ1-4, with D uncertain. The CDR3 totals 15 residues. CDR1 LNHNV and CDR2 YYDKDF come from the germline V gene (reference sequence). V dropped 5 bases and J dropped 0 bases, with 10 bases sitting between them. CDR3 nucleotide sequence: TGTGCCACCAGCGATCCGGTGGCAACTAATGAAAAACTGTTTTTT. As protein: CATSDPVATNEKLFF. Filled out from reference TRBV15 and TRBJ1-4, the complete variable domain reads DAMVIQNPRYQVTQFGKPVTLSCSQTLNHNVMYWYQQKSSQAPKLLFHYYDKDFNNEADTPDNFQSRRPNTSFCFLDIRSPGLGDTAMYLCATSDPVATNEKLFFGSGTQLSVL.

The chain links TRBV20-1 to TRBJ2-2; TRBD2 aligns across 12 bases. V trimming: 1 base; J trimming: 4 bases; junction bases outside the gene matches: 4. Germline CDR1 and CDR2: DFQATT and SNEGSKA (reference sequence). The CDR3 has 16 residues. The CDR3 reads CSARGGLAGVTGELFF. As DNA, the CDR3 is TGCAGTGCTAGAGGGGGACTAGCGGGCGTCACCGGGGAGCTGTTTTTT.

Many counts were recorded for this clonotype. The V and J genes are TRBV6-2 or TRBV6-3 and TRBJ2-7; 12 bases fit TRBD2. Trimming cost V 5 bases and J 6 bases; bases outside gene matches: 11. This CDR3 contains 16 residues. CDR1 and CDR2 from the germline V gene are MNHEY and SVGEGT. The CDR3, as DNA: TGTGCCAGCAGTCAGACTAGCGGGAGACCCCGGGGCGAGCAGTACTTC. It codes for CASSQTSGRPRGEQYF.

To note about this clonotype: This CDR3 is missing its conserved last phenylalanine or tryptophan, likely due to a read error. The rearrangement uses TRBV27 and TRBJ2-7; 9 nucleotides agree with TRBD1. The CDR3 is 16 amino acids. The trim removed 0 bases at V and 3 bases at J, leaving 6 bases unmatched. CDR1 is MNHEY and CDR2 is SMNVEV in the germline V gene (reference sequence). The CDR3 DNA sequence: TGTGCCAGCAGTTTATCCCCCGGGACAGGGTACTACGAGCAGTACCTC. Its translation is CASSLSPGTGYYEQYL.